This TCR beta chain was documented in a study of OX40 agonist ivuxolimab in advanced cancers. Trimming cost V 4 bases and J 5 bases, with 23 bases left between them. CDR3 length: 18 residues. Per the germline V gene, CDR1 is LNHNV and CDR2 is YYDKDF (reference sequence). Sequencing was performed with immunoSEQ multiplex PCR; in TCRdb, only in-frame clones are kept and a portion is missing. The sample lists tens of thousands of clones; 87% were seen once. The source of this sequence is an adult with an advanced solid tumor such as melanoma, head and neck, liver or kidney cancer. Specimen: CD4+ or CD8+ T cells sorted from blood, collected in a trial of the OX40 agonist ivuxolimab. The chain uses TRBV15 and TRBJ2-2; D is ambiguous. The CDR3 reads CATSTPGVAGRWTGELFF. The CDR3 region has the DNA TGTGCCACCAGCACCCCCGGCGTTGCAGGCCGGTGGACCGGGGAGCTGTTTTTT.